A single sample is the source of the 14 T cell receptor beta chains below, sequenced in a study of blood T cell repertoires in COVID-19. Assay used: immunoSEQ multiplex PCR; TCRdb lists only in-frame clones, some missing. The sample records roughly 38,000 clones, about nine tenths being singletons. Sequenced sample: peripheral blood. All receptors derive from a middle-aged man with active COVID-19.

The chain links TRBV6-4 to TRBJ2-1; the match to TRBD1 covers 9 bases. Looked up from germline, CDR1 is MRHNA and CDR2 is SNTAGT. The CDR3 sequence is 14 residues long. Trimming at V came to 2 bases and at J to 6 bases, leaving 2 bases not matched to a gene. In DNA form, the CDR3 reads TGTGCCAGCAGTGACGGGACAGGGAGCAATGAGCAGTTCTTC. The encoded protein is CASSDGTGSNEQFF.

The V call is TRBV3-1 (or the pseudogene TRBV3-2), the J call TRBJ2-5; 8 bases line up with TRBD2. Germline V gene lookup returns CDR1 LGHDT and CDR2 YNNKEL (reference sequence). The CDR3 contains 15 residues. V was pared by 0 bases and J by 6 bases, with 6 bases of the junction left unmatched. This CDR3 is CASSQEAGGLKTQYF. The CDR3 DNA sequence: TGTGCCAGCAGCCAAGAGGCGGGGGGCCTGAAGACCCAGTACTTC.

The V gene is TRBV23-1, the J gene TRBJ2-7; D perhaps matches TRBD2 (5 bases). TRBV23-1 is an ORF; its function is uncertain. The germline V and J ends were trimmed by 4 bases and 0 bases, with 16 bases remaining between them. The CDR3 sequence is 16 residues long. The CDR3 sequence is CASSLSRTFFSYEQYF. The CDR3 DNA reads TGCGCCAGCAGTCTATCCCGGACTTTTTTCTCCTACGAGCAGTACTTC.

This chain joins TRBV3-1 (or the pseudogene TRBV3-2) and TRBJ2-1; D is unresolved. The CDR3 runs 14 residues. The V gene lost 4 bases and the J gene lost 8 bases, with 15 bases spanning the gap. Germline lookup yields CDR1 LGHDT and CDR2 YNNKEL (reference sequence). The CDR3 protein is CASSPGRFTDEQFF. CDR3 sequence (DNA): TGTGCCAGCAGCCCCGGCAGGTTTACCGATGAGCAGTTCTTC.

This chain links TRBV5-4 with TRBJ2-3; 8 positions match TRBD1. The CDR3 is 15 residues long. The J segment lost 5 bases and the V segment lost 1 base, leaving 6 bases of the junction unmatched. CDR1 and CDR2 (germline): SGHNT, YYREEE (reference sequence). CDR3 region: CASSLPGGARDTQYF. CDR3 DNA: TGTGCCAGCAGCTTGCCAGGGGGCGCGAGAGATACGCAGTATTTT.

This clone was found once. This chain uses TRBV5-4 with TRBJ1-1; no reliable D call. V lost 4 bases and J lost 4, with 14 bases in between. Germline V lookup: CDR1 SGHNT, CDR2 YYREEE (reference sequence). The CDR3 contains 14 residues. The CDR3 protein is CASSPDPTSTEAFF. The CDR3 DNA is TGTGCCAGCAGCCCTGACCCCACTAGCACTGAAGCTTTCTTT.

This clone was seen a handful of times. This chain joins TRBV7-9 and TRBJ2-7; no clear D. The germline gives CDR1 SEHNR, CDR2 FQNEAQ (reference sequence). With 5 bases removed from V and 0 bases from J, the gap between germline ends came to 14 bases. The CDR3 spans 15 residues. The CDR3 region is CASSPRSPGSYEQYF. CDR3 DNA sequence: TGTGCCAGCAGCCCCCGGAGCCCCGGCTCCTACGAGCAGTACTTC.

Here the CDR3 reads CASSLRAGGQGANVLTF. CDR3 DNA sequence: TGTGCCAGCAGTTTACGAGCGGGGGGGCAGGGGGCCAACGTCCTGACTTTC. The rearrangement links TRBV27 to TRBJ2-6, with 10 nucleotides matching TRBD2. The CDR3 runs 17 residues. Germline values: CDR1 MNHEY, CDR2 SMNVEV (reference sequence). The trim removed 2 bases at V and 4 bases at J, leaving 5 bases unmatched.

The CDR3 spells CASTRDRGYGYTF. DNA of the CDR3: TGTGCCAGCACCCGGGACAGGGGCTATGGCTACACCTTC. The chain recombines TRBV2 with TRBJ1-2; 10 bases match TRBD1. CDR3 length: 13 residues. The V gene's germline CDR1 is SNHLY and CDR2 FYNNEI. With V trimmed by 7 bases and J by 4 bases, 3 bases remained unmatched. The full variable domain, rest sourced from reference TRBV2 and TRBJ1-2, is EPEVTQTPSHQVTQMGQEVILRCVPISNHLYFYWYRQILGQKVEFLVSFYNNEISEKSEIFDDQFSVERPDGSNFTLKIRSTKLEDSAMYFCASTRDRGYGYTFGSGTRLTVV.

V and J are TRBV5-5 and TRBJ2-7; 7 nucleotides agree with TRBD1. After removal of 4 bases from V and 5 bases from J, the junction contained 12 bases not matched to a gene. This CDR3 is 15 amino acids long. Germline CDR1 reads SGHKS; CDR2 reads YYEKEE (reference sequence). The CDR3 sequence: CASSRLGTEEDEQYF. CDR3 bases: TGTGCCAGCAGCCGCCTCGGGACAGAGGAGGACGAGCAGTACTTC.

The rearrangement joins TRBV6-2 or TRBV6-3 to TRBJ1-4; D not resolved. The CDR3 has 15 residues. Germline CDR1 reads MNHEY; CDR2 reads SVGEGT. V was pared by 5 bases and J by 10 bases, with 20 bases between. The CDR3 region is CASSLLAGMGGKLFF. The CDR3 nucleotides are TGTGCCAGCAGTCTTCTCGCGGGGATGGGTGGAAAACTGTTTTTT.

This chain connects TRBV6-6 to TRBJ2-7, with 8 bases fitting TRBD2. The V gene end was trimmed by 4 bases and the J gene end by 7 bases; junction bases not matched to a gene: 12. The CDR3 length is 15 residues. Germline V gives CDR1 MNHNY, CDR2 SVGAGI (reference sequence). The CDR3 spells CASSLVTTGGVEQYF. The DNA for the CDR3 is TGTGCCAGCAGTTTGGTGACTACCGGGGGGGTGGAGCAGTACTTC.

The CDR3 here is CASSFTGEGYTF. For the CDR3, the DNA is TGCGCCAGCAGCTTTACAGGTGAAGGCTACACCTTC. This rearrangement joins TRBV5-1 to TRBJ1-2; perhaps TRBD1 as D (5 bases). Per germline, CDR1 SGHRS and CDR2 YFSETQ. V lost 2 bases and J 8 bases, leaving 10 bases between the germline ends. CDR3 length equals 12 residues.

This CDR3 is CATPGQCSPLHF. As DNA, the CDR3 is TGTGCCACCCCGGGACAGTGCTCACCCCTCCACTTT. V usage is TRBV21-1 and J usage is TRBJ1-6; no check of the table's D call, TRBD1, against the DNA was made. TRBV21-1 is described as a pseudogene. The CDR3 contains 12 residues.